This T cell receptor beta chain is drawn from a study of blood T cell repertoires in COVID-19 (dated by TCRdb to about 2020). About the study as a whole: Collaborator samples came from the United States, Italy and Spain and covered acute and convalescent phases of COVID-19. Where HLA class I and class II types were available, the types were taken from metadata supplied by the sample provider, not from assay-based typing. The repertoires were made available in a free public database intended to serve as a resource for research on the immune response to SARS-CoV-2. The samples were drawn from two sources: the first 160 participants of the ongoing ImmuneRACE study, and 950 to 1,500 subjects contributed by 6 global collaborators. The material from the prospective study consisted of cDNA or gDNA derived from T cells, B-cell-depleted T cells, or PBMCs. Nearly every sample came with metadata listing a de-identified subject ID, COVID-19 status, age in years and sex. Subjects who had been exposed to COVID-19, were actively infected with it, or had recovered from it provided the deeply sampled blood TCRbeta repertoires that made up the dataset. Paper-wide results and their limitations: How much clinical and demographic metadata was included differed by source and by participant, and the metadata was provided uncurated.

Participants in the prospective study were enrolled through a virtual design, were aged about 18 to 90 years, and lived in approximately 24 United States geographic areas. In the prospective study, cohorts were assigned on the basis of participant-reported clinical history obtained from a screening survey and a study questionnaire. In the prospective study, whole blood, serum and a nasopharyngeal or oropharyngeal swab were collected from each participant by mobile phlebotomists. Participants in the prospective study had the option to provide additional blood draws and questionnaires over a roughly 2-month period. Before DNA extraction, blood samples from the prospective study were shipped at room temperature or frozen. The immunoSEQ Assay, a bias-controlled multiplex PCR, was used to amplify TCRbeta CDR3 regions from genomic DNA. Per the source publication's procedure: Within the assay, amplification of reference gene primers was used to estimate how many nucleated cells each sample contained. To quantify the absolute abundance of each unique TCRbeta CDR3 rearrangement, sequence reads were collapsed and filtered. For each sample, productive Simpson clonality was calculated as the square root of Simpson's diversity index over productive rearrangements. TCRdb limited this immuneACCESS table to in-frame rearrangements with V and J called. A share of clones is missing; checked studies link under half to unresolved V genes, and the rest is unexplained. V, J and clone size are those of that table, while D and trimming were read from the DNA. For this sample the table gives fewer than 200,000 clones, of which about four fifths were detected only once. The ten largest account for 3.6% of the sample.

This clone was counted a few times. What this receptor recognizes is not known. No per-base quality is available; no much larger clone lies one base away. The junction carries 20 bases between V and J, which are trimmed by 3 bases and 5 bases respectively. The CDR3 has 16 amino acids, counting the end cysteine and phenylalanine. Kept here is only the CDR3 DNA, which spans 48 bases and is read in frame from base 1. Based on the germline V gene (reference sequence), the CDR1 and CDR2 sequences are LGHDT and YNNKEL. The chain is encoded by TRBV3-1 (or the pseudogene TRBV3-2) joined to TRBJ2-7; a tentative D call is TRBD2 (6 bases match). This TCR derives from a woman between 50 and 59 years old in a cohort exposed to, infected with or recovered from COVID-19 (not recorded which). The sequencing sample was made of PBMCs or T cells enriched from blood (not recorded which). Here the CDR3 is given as CASSQTLTRNGNEQYF. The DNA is TGTGCCAGCAGCCAGACCCTGACTAGAAATGGTAACGAGCAGTACTTC.